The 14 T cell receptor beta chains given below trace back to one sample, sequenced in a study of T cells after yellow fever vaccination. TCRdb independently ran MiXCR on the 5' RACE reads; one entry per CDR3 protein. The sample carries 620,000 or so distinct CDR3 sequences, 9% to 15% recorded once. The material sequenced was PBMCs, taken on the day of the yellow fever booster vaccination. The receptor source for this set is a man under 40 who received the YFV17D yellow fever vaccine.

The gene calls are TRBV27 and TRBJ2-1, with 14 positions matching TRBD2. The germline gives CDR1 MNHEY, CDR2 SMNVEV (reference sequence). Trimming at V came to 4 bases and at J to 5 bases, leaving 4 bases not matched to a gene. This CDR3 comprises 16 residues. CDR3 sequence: CASSSGLAGVNNEQFF. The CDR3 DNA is TGTGCCAGCAGTTCGGGACTAGCGGGAGTCAACAATGAGCAGTTCTTC.

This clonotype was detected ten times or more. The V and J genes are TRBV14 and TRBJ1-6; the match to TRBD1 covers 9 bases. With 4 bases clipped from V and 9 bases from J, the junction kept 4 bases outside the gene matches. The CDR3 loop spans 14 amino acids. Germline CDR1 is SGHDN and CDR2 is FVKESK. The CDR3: CASSPRQGGSPLHF. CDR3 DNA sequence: TGTGCCAGCAGCCCGCGACAGGGGGGTTCACCCCTCCACTTT.

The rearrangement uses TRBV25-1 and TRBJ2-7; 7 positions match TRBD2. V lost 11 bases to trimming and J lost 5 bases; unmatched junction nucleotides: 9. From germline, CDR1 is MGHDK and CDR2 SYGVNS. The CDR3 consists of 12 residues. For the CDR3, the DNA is TGTGCCTCAGCGGGGCACTCTGACGAGCAGTACTTC. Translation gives CASAGHSDEQYF.

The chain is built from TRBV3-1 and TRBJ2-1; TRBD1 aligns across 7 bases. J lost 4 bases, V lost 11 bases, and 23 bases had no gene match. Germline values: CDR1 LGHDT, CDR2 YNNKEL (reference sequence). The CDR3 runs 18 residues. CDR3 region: CASSQVRLGGPTYNEQFF. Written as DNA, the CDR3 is TGTGCCTCCAGCCAAGTACGTTTAGGGGGCCCGACTTACAATGAGCAGTTCTTC.

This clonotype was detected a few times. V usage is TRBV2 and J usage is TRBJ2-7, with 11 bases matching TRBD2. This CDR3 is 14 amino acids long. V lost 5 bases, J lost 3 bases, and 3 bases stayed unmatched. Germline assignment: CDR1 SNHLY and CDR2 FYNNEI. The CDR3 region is CASSIAGGYYEQYF. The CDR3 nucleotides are TGTGCCAGCAGTATAGCGGGAGGGTACTACGAGCAGTACTTC.

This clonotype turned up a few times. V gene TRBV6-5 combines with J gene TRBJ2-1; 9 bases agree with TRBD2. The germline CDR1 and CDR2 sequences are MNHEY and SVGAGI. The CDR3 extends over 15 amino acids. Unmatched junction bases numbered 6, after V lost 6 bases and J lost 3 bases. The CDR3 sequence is CASSPSGGIYNEQFF. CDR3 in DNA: TGTGCCAGCAGCCCGAGCGGGGGGATCTACAATGAGCAGTTCTTC.

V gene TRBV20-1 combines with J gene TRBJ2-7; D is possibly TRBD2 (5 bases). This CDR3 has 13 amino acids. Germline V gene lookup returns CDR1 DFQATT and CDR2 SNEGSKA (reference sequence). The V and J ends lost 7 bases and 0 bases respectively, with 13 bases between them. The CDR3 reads CSEALVGSYEQYF. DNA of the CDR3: TGCAGTGAGGCACTAGTGGGCTCCTACGAGCAGTACTTC.

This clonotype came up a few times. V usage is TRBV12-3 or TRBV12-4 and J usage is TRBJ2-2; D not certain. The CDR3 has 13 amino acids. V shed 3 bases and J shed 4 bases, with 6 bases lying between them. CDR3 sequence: CASSFVATGELFF. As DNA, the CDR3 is TGTGCCAGCAGTTTCGTCGCCACCGGGGAGCTGTTTTTT.

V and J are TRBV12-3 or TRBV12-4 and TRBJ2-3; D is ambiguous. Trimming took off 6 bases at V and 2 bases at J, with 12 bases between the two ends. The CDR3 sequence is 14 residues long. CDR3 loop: CASSRTHPTDTQYF. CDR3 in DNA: TGTGCCAGCAGCCGGACCCACCCCACAGATACGCAGTATTTT.

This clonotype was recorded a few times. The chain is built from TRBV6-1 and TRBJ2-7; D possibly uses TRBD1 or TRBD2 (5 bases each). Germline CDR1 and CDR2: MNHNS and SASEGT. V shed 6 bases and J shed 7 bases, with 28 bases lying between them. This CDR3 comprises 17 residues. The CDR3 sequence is CASSRPHRDGLYREQYF. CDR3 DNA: TGTGCCAGCAGCCGACCGCACCGGGACGGACTTTACCGGGAGCAGTACTTC.

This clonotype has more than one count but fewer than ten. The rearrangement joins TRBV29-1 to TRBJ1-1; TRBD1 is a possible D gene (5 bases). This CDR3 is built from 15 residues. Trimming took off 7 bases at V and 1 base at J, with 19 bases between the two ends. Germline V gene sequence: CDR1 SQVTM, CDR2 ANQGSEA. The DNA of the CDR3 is TGCAGCGCCCATCCTGGGACCACCTGGAACACTGAAGCTTTCTTT. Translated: CSAHPGTTWNTEAFF.

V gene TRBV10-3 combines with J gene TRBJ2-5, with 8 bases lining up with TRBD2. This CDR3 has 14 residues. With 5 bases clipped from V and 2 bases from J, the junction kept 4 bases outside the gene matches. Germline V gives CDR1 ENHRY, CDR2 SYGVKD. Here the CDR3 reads CAISTGTRQETQYF. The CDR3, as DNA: TGTGCCATCAGTACCGGGACTAGGCAAGAGACCCAGTACTTC.

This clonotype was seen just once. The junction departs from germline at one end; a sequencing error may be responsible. The CDR3 bases are TGTGCCAGTTCACTTGCGGACAGGGTGGTTTTTGGATACGAGCAGTACTTC. Translated, it gives CASSLADRVVFGYEQYF. The chain links TRBV18 to TRBJ2-7; TRBD1 agrees at 8 bases. The V gene's germline CDR1 is KGHSH and CDR2 LQKENI. The CDR3 length is 17 residues.

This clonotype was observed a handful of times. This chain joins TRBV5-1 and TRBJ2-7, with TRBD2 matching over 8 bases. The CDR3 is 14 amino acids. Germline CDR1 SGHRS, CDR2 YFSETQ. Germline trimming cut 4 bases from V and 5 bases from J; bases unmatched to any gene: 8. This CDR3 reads CASSRGGRHDEQYF. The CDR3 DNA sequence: TGCGCCAGCAGCCGCGGGGGGCGACACGACGAGCAGTACTTC.